This is a list of T cell receptor beta chains from one sample in a study of blood T cell repertoires in COVID-19. Sequenced by immunoSEQ multiplex PCR; TCRdb stores in-frame clones only, minus some. The table has roughly 250,000 clones, roughly 88% seen once; the top ten hold 1% to 1.5%. Source material: PBMCs or T cells enriched from blood (not recorded which). These receptors all come from a woman aged 40 to 50 with acute COVID-19. Each CDR3 is given with its conserved first and last residue. A D gene is named only where the DNA matches it firmly. The size of a clone is reported for some rows only, either as once, few or many, or as a class for expanded clones.

size,J,D,V,DNA,CDR3
NA,TRBJ2-7,TRBD2,TRBV27,TGTGCCAGCAGTTTATCCTCTAGCGGGACCTACGAGCAGTACTTC,CASSLSSSGTYEQYF
NA,TRBJ1-1,NA,TRBV25-1,TGTGCCAGCAGTGAGTTTAATGAAGGGAGAGCTTTCTTT,CASSEFNEGRAFF
NA,TRBJ2-1,NA,TRBV24-1,TGTGCCACCAGTGATTTGGACAGTTACAATGAGCAGTTCTTC,CATSDLDSYNEQFF
NA,TRBJ1-2,NA,TRBV12-3/TRBV12-4,TGTGCCAGCAGGTCTGACGGAGGATGGGGCTACACCTTC,CASRSDGGWGYTF
NA,TRBJ2-1,TRBD2,TRBV2,TGTGCCAGCAGGGACCCTAGCGGGAGATCCTCCTACAATGAGCAGTTCTTC,CASRDPSGRSSYNEQFF
NA,TRBJ1-5,TRBD1,TRBV9,TGTGCCAGCAGCGCCCAGGGGGAGGGCAATCAGCCCCAGCATTTT,CASSAQGEGNQPQHF
NA,TRBJ2-3,TRBD2,TRBV2,TGTGCCAGCAAAGGGAGTAGCGGGACGACTAGCACAGATACGCAGTATTTT,CASKGSSGTTSTDTQYF
NA,TRBJ1-4,TRBD1,TRBV13,TGTGCCAGCAGTTTTACAGGGGTTGGAGGTGAAAAACTGTTTTTT,CASSFTGVGGEKLFF
NA,TRBJ2-1,TRBD2,TRBV5-1,TGCGCCAGCAGCTGGACTAGCGGGACGAGCTCCTACAATGAGCAGTTCTTC,CASSWTSGTSSYNEQFF
NA,TRBJ2-7,TRBD1,TRBV19,TGTGCCAGTTCGGGTACAGGGGGCAGGGGAGAGCAGTACTTC,CASSGTGGRGEQYF
NA,TRBJ2-1,NA,TRBV2,TGTGCCAGCATGGTTTTTCTGAGTGAGCAGTTCTTC,CASMVFLSEQFF
NA,TRBJ1-6,TRBD1,TRBV28,TGTGCCAGCCTACAATGGGACAGTCCATGGTCACCCCTCCACTTT,CASLQWDSPWSPLHF
NA,TRBJ1-5,NA,TRBV27,TGTGCCAGCAGTTTAAGAGGCTCCGGCTTCAATCAGCCCCAGCATTTT,CASSLRGSGFNQPQHF
NA,TRBJ2-5,TRBD1,TRBV6-5,TGTGCCAGCAGTTACCTAGGACAGGGCCGAGAGACCCAGTACTTC,CASSYLGQGRETQYF
NA,TRBJ1-4,NA,TRBV6-5,TGTGCCAGCAGTTACGTACGGTGGGAAAAACTGTTTTTT,CASSYVRWEKLFF
NA,TRBJ2-1,TRBD1,TRBV9,TGTGCCAGCAGCGTAGACTGGGACAGGGGATACAATGAGCAGTTCTTC,CASSVDWDRGYNEQFF
NA,TRBJ1-1,NA,TRBV6-1,TGTGCCAGCAGTGAAAGTTGGTGGGCCCAGGGTGCTTTCTTT,CASSESWWAQGAFF
once,TRBJ1-5,TRBD1,TRBV4-3,TGCGCCAGCAGCCAAGTGCTGGACAGGAGCAATCAGCCCCAGCATTTT,CASSQVLDRSNQPQHF
NA,TRBJ2-3,TRBD1,TRBV23-1,TGCGCCAGCAGTCCAGCCCGACAGGGGGCCGCATTAGATACGCAGTATTTT,CASSPARQGAALDTQYF
NA,TRBJ2-1,NA,TRBV28,TGTGCCAGCAGTTCAGTGGTTGTCAATGAGCAGTTCTTC,CASSSVVVNEQFF
once,TRBJ2-5,TRBD2,TRBV15,TGTGCCACCAGCAGAGCGGTGGCTAGCGGGAGGTTGGGGCAAGAGACCCAGTACTTC,CATSRAVASGRLGQETQYF
NA,TRBJ1-2,TRBD1,TRBV27,TGTGCCAGCAGTTTCCGGGACAGAACAGGGGGCTACACCTTC,CASSFRDRTGGYTF
once,TRBJ1-5,NA,TRBV4-1,TGCGCCAGCAGCCATCCGGACAGAGGTGACCAGCCCCAGCATTTT,CASSHPDRGDQPQHF
NA,TRBJ2-7,TRBD2,TRBV5-4,TGTGCCAGCAGCCCGGGACTAGATTACGAGCAGTACTTC,CASSPGLDYEQYF
once,TRBJ1-5,NA,TRBV5-5,TGTGCCAGCAGCCTCGGGACATATAGTCATCAGCCCCAGCATTTT,CASSLGTYSHQPQHF
few,TRBJ2-1,TRBD2,TRBV5-1,TGCGCCAGCAGCTTGGTAGGCGGGAGTAGTTTCGATGAGCAGTTCTTC,CASSLVGGSSFDEQFF
few,TRBJ2-7,TRBD2,TRBV7-8,TGTGCCAGCAGCCCTACAATTGCGGGGGACTCCTACGAGCAGTACTTC,CASSPTIAGDSYEQYF
NA,TRBJ1-1,TRBD1,TRBV2,TGTGCCAGCGACCGGGACAGATACACTGAAGCTTTCTTT,CASDRDRYTEAFF
NA,TRBJ2-7,TRBD2,TRBV29-1,TGCAGCGTTTACCCCGGGGTCTCGTCCGGGAGGCTCTACGAGCAGTACTTC,CSVYPGVSSGRLYEQYF
NA,TRBJ2-7,TRBD2,TRBV10-3,TGTGCCATCAGTGATCCGACTAGCGGGCCCTACGAGCAGTACTTC,CAISDPTSGPYEQYF
once,TRBJ2-3,NA,TRBV4-3,TGCGCCAGCAGCCACTCAGGGGTCACAGATACGCAGTATTTT,CASSHSGVTDTQYF
NA,TRBJ2-5,NA,TRBV29-1,TGCAGCGCTTCCATAGTGCAAGAGACCCAGTACTTC,CSASIVQETQYF
NA,TRBJ2-7,NA,TRBV19,TGTGCCAGTAGTATCCGCAGGGGAAGCTCCTACGAGCAGTACTTC,CASSIRRGSSYEQYF
NA,TRBJ2-1,NA,TRBV5-1,TGCGCCAGCAGCCCAGGGGACTCCTACAATGAGCAGTTCTTC,CASSPGDSYNEQFF
NA,TRBJ1-2,TRBD1,TRBV27,TGTGCCAGCAGTTTTAGGGGGCCTCAAGGAGGCTACACCTTC,CASSFRGPQGGYTF
NA,TRBJ1-2,NA,TRBV7-9,TGTGCCAGCAGCTACCAGGGGTACCCTGAGGATGGCTACACCTTC,CASSYQGYPEDGYTF
NA,TRBJ1-1,NA,TRBV20-1,TGCAGTGCTAGAGCCGCGATCGTGGCTTTCTTT,CSARAAIVAFF
once,TRBJ2-2,TRBD1,TRBV3-1/TRBV3-2,TGTGCCAGCAGCCAGACAGGGGCTACCGGGGAGCTGTTTTTT,CASSQTGATGELFF
NA,TRBJ2-3,TRBD2,TRBV27,TGTGCCAGCAGTTTCATTAGCGGGAGAACAGATACGCAGTATTTT,CASSFISGRTDTQYF
once,TRBJ2-2,NA,TRBV9,TGTGCCAGCAGCGTAGCCCCGACAGGGAACACCGGGGAGCTGTTTTTT,CASSVAPTGNTGELFF
NA,TRBJ2-1,TRBD1,TRBV5-6,TGTGCCAGCAACCTACAGGGGCCTGAGCAGTTCTTC,CASNLQGPEQFF
NA,TRBJ2-1,TRBD2,TRBV3-1/TRBV3-2,TGTGCCAGCAGCCAAGTAGCGGGTGCATACAATGAGCAGTTCTTC,CASSQVAGAYNEQFF
NA,TRBJ1-3,TRBD1,TRBV2,TGTGCCAGCGATGAGGACAGGGTCTCTCGCTCTGGAAACACCATATATTTT,CASDEDRVSRSGNTIYF
NA,TRBJ1-2,NA,TRBV4-3,TGCGCCAGCAGCCAAGATTCGGGACACACTAACTATGGCTACACCTTC,CASSQDSGHTNYGYTF
NA,TRBJ1-2,NA,TRBV28,TGTGCCAGCAGTCGGACAGAAACTTATGGCTACACCTTC,CASSRTETYGYTF
NA,TRBJ1-1,TRBD1,TRBV30,TGTGCCTGGGTTAACAGGGGACGCACTGAAGCTTTCTTT,CAWVNRGRTEAFF
NA,TRBJ2-2,TRBD2,TRBV2,TGTGCCAGCAGGACCGGGACTAGCCTGAACACCGGGGAGCTGTTTTTT,CASRTGTSLNTGELFF
NA,TRBJ1-3,NA,TRBV5-4,TGTGCCAGCAGCTTGGGAAGTGGCAGGGATACCGTTGGGGGAAACACCATATATTTT,CASSLGSGRDTVGGNTIYF
NA,TRBJ1-2,TRBD1,TRBV7-3,TGTGCCAGCAGCCGGTCGACAGGGGGCTTGGATGGCTACACCTTC,CASSRSTGGLDGYTF
NA,TRBJ2-5,TRBD1,TRBV5-5,TGTGCCAGCAGCCCGGACAGGACGGAGACCCAGTACTTC,CASSPDRTETQYF
NA,TRBJ1-3,NA,TRBV19,TGTGCCAGTACGTTTCAGGCCGAGTCTGGAAACACCATATATTTT,CASTFQAESGNTIYF
NA,TRBJ2-5,TRBD1,TRBV5-1,TGCGCCAGCAGCTCTGGGACAGGCGGTGGGACCCAGTACTTC,CASSSGTGGGTQYF
NA,TRBJ2-7,NA,TRBV12-3/TRBV12-4,TGTGCCAGCAGTTCCATTGCCGGCTACGAGCAGTACTTC,CASSSIAGYEQYF